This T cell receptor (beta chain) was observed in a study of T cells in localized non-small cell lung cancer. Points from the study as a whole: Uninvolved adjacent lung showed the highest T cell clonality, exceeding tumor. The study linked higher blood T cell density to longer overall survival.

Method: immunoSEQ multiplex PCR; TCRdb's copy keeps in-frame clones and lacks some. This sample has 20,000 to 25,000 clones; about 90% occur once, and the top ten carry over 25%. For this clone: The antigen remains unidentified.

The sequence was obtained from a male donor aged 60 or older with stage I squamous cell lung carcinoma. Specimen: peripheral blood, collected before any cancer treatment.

In DNA, the CDR3 is TGTGCCAGTAGTACCGGGACAGCACTCGAAGCTTTCTTT. Amino acid sequence: CASSTGTALEAFF. V and J are TRBV19 and TRBJ1-1; TRBD1 aligns across 7 bases. Unmatched junction bases numbered 7, after V lost 4 bases and J lost 8 bases. In germline, CDR1 is LNHDA, CDR2 SQIVND (reference sequence). The CDR3 is 13 residues long. Based on the CDR3 plus reference TRBV19 and TRBJ1-1, the full variable domain is DGGITQSPKYLFRKEGQNVTLSCEQNLNHDAMYWYRQDPGQGLRLIYYSQIVNDFQKGDIAEGYSVSREKKESFPLTVTSAQKNPTAFYLCASSTGTALEAFFGQGTRLTVV.